This TCR beta chain was profiled in a study of STAT3 mutations in large granular lymphocyte leukemia. Study-level results: At least one immunodominant TCR beta clonotype appeared in every T-cell large granular lymphocyte leukemia patient. Treatment regimens differed across patients between samplings. After therapy, about 35% of the 18 patients switched clonotypes, all new clones STAT3 wild type.

The length of the CDR3 is 16 residues. Trimming took 5 bases from V and 8 from J; bases not matched to a gene: 11. Germline V CDR1 and CDR2: SGHDT, YYEEEE. Average productive template count per sample was approximately 41,000. TCRdb's copy holds only in-frame clones and misses some; the assay was immunoSEQ multiplex PCR. In the table there are under 2,500 clones, 66% of which are singletons. This clone has a handful of counts. The antigen remains unidentified. The material sequenced was peripheral blood mononuclear cells. The chain recombines TRBV5-6 with TRBJ1-4, with 11 bases aligning to TRBD1. The sequence derives from a woman aged 45-60 years with T-cell large granular lymphocyte leukemia. Some clones in this sample may be carry-over from other donors' samples. CDR3 coding DNA: TGTGCCAGCAGTCCGGTGGACAGGGGGCACCTCGAAAAACTGTTTTTT. Its translation is CASSPVDRGHLEKLFF.